Below are 10 T cell receptor beta chains sequenced from a single sample in a study of T cell responses to AZD1222 COVID-19 vaccine. Data came from immunoSEQ multiplex PCR; TCRdb stores just in-frame clones and leaves some out. The sample includes 170,000 or so clones, 90% of them seen just once. The sequences come from peripheral blood, collected on day 0 of AZD1222 vaccination. These receptors all stem from an adult in good health.

This rearrangement joins TRBV5-4 to TRBJ1-4, with 8 positions matching TRBD1. CDR1 is SGHNT and CDR2 is YYREEE in the germline V gene (reference sequence). The CDR3 consists of 16 residues. The J segment lost 8 bases and the V segment lost 4 bases, leaving 13 bases of the junction unmatched. The CDR3, as DNA: TGTGCCAGCAGCCCCGACCCGGACAGGGTGGGGGAAAAACTGTTTTTT. Protein sequence: CASSPDPDRVGEKLFF.

This clone was observed a single time. CDR3 DNA: TGTGCCAGCAGTGATCGAATTAGCGAAATACTAGCCAAAAACATTCAGTACTTC. Amino acid sequence: CASSDRISEILAKNIQYF. The rearrangement uses TRBV2 and TRBJ2-4, with a weak D call TRBD2 (5 bases). Germline lookup yields CDR1 SNHLY and CDR2 FYNNEI. The V gene lost 3 bases and the J gene lost 0 bases, with 18 bases spanning the gap. This CDR3 comprises 18 residues.

This chain joins TRBV6-6 and TRBJ2-7; D not resolved. Trimming took 4 bases from V and 6 from J, leaving 10 bases between them. The CDR3 is 12 amino acids. In germline, CDR1 is MNHNY, CDR2 SVGAGI (reference sequence). CDR3 sequence: CASSSYGPEQYF. Here the CDR3 DNA reads TGTGCCAGCAGTTCGTACGGACCCGAGCAGTACTTC.

The chain is built from TRBV6-1 and TRBJ2-7; tentatively, D is TRBD1 or TRBD2 (5 bases each). The CDR3 runs to 13 residues. CDR1 MNHNS and CDR2 SASEGT come from the germline V gene. CDR3 protein: CASSDGLGDTPCV. Written as DNA, the CDR3 is TGTGCCAGCAGTGATGGCCTGGGGGATACCCCTTGTGTC.

The V call is TRBV7-2, the J call TRBJ2-2; D is unresolved. V was shortened by 5 bases and J by 5 bases, with 9 bases between the two germline ends. Germline lookup yields CDR1 SGHTA and CDR2 FQGNSA. The CDR3 consists of 13 residues. CDR3 DNA: TGTGCCAGCAGCCCCCGGTTAACCGGGGAGCTGTTTTTT. Its protein product is CASSPRLTGELFF.

The chain recombines TRBV11-3 with TRBJ2-7; D is possibly TRBD1 or TRBD2 (5 bases each). Germline CDR1 and CDR2: SGHNT and YENEEA. The ends were cut back, 3 bases at V and 0 bases at J, with 6 bases in the middle. The length of the CDR3 is 13 residues. The CDR3 loop is CASSFGTSYEQYF. CDR3 sequence (DNA): TGTGCCAGCAGCTTCGGGACCTCCTACGAGCAGTACTTC.

This clone was observed a few times. The V gene is TRBV11-2, the J gene TRBJ2-7, with a weak D call TRBD1 (6 bases). CDR1 is SGHAT and CDR2 is FQNNGV in the germline V gene. Trimming took 4 bases from V and 9 from J, leaving 25 bases between them. The CDR3 has 16 residues. The CDR3 DNA is TGTGCCAGCAGCTCCCGCACCCCCGGGACACCCCCTGGGCAGTACTTC. Encoded protein: CASSSRTPGTPPGQYF. The variable domain in full, with the rest retrieved from reference TRBV11-2 and TRBJ2-7, is EAGVAQSPRYKIIEKRQSVAFWCNPISGHATLYWYQQILGQGPKLLIQFQNNGVVDDSQLPKDRFSAERLKGVDSTLKIQPAKLEDSAVYLCASSSRTPGTPPGQYFGPGTRLTVT.

This chain uses TRBV7-9 with TRBJ1-2; possibly TRBD1 for D (5 bases). Trimming stripped 2 bases from V and 6 bases from J, with 13 bases between. The CDR3 is made up of 14 amino acids. Looked up from germline, CDR1 is SEHNR and CDR2 is FQNEAQ (reference sequence). The CDR3 reads CASSLSSGRNGYTF. Written as DNA, the CDR3 is TGTGCCAGCAGCTTATCTTCGGGGCGAAATGGCTACACCTTC.

The gene calls are TRBV11-2 and TRBJ1-2, with TRBD1 matching over 7 bases. With V trimmed by 5 bases and J by 3 bases, 6 bases remained unmatched. The germline V gene has CDR1 SGHAT and CDR2 FQNNGV. CDR3 length: 14 amino acids. The CDR3 bases are TGTGCCAGCAGCCAACAGGGGAAGGACTATGGCTACACCTTC. Residues: CASSQQGKDYGYTF.

J is TRBJ2-1 and V is TRBV10-3, with a possible D match to TRBD2 (5 bases). Looked up from germline, CDR1 is ENHRY and CDR2 is SYGVKD. V was shortened by 4 bases and J by 7 bases, with 14 bases between the two germline ends. This CDR3 has 14 amino acids. This CDR3 is CAISGTPTGNEQFF. The CDR3 coding sequence is TGTGCCATCAGTGGGACTCCGACCGGGAATGAGCAGTTCTTC.